The present entry profiles one TCR beta chain with its context. The sample is drawn from a study of blood T cell repertoires in COVID-19. Whole-study context: From the United States, Italy and Spain came samples of acute and convalescent COVID-19. From T cells, B-cell-depleted T cells, or PBMCs came the material, which was cDNA or gDNA.

Generated by immunoSEQ multiplex PCR, the TCRdb table keeps only in-frame clones and is missing some. In the table there are roughly 200,000 clones, 75% to 90% of which are singletons. The study recruited people aged about 18 to 95 years across about two dozen US areas. Shortly before study entry, within 2 weeks, exposed participants had met a COVID-19 case. CDR3 size: 15 residues. Germline CDR1 is SGHRS and CDR2 is YFSETQ. V lost 0 bases and J 8 bases, leaving 14 bases between the germline ends. This chain joins TRBV5-1 and TRBJ1-4; possible D gene TRBD1, 5 bases. Sequenced input: PBMCs or T cells enriched from blood (not recorded which). The sequence was obtained from a woman aged 25 to 39 who had been exposed to COVID-19. CDR3 sequence reads: CASSLAGGANEKLFF. CDR3 DNA: TGCGCCAGCAGCTTGGCCGGTGGGGCAAACGAAAAACTGTTTTTT. Full variable domain (remainder filled in from reference TRBV5-1 and TRBJ1-4): KAGVTQTPRYLIKTRGQQVTLSCSPISGHRSVSWYQQTPGQGLQFLFEYFSETQRNKGNFPGRFSGRQFSNSRSEMNVSTLELGDSALYLCASSLAGGANEKLFFGSGTQLSVL.